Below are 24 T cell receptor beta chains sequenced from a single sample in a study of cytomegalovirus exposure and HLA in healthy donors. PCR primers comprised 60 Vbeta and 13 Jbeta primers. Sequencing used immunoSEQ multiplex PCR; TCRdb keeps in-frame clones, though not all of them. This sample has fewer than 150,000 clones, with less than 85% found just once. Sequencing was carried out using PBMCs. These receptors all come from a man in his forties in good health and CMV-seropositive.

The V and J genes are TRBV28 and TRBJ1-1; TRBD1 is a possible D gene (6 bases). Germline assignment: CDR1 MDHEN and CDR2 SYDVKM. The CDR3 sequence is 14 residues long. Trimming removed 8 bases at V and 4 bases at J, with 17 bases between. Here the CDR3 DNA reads TGTGCCAGCGCCTTTTTTGGGGGCTCCACTGAAGCTTTCTTT. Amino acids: CASAFFGGSTEAFF. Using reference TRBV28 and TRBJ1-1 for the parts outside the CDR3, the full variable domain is DVKVTQSSRYLVKRTGEKVFLECVQDMDHENMFWYRQDPGLGLRLIYFSYDVKMKEKGDIPEGYSVSREKKERFSLILESASTNQTSMYLCASAFFGGSTEAFFGQGTRLTVV.

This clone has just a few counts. The CDR3 coding sequence is TGTGCCAGCAGTTTTTCCAGGGGTCAGCCCCAGCATTTT. As protein: CASSFSRGQPQHF. The chain carries TRBV27 and TRBJ1-5; possible D gene TRBD1, 6 bases. V lost 3 bases and J lost 6, with 9 bases in between. The CDR3 is 13 amino acids. Looked up from germline, CDR1 is MNHEY and CDR2 is SMNVEV (reference sequence).

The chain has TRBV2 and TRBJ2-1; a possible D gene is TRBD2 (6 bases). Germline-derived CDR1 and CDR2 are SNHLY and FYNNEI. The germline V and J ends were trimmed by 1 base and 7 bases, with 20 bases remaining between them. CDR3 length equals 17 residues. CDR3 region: CASSEGWVLGRVNEQFF. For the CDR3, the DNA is TGTGCCAGCAGTGAAGGTTGGGTCCTCGGGAGAGTGAATGAGCAGTTCTTC.

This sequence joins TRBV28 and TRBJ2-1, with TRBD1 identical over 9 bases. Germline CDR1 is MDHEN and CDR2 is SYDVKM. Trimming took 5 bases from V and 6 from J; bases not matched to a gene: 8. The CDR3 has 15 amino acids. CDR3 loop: CASSQPGQGSNEQFF. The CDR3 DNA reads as TGTGCCAGCAGTCAACCGGGACAGGGTTCCAATGAGCAGTTCTTC.

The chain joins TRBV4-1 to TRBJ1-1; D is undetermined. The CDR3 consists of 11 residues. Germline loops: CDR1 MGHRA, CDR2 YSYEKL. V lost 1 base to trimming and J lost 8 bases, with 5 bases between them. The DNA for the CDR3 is TGCGCCAGCAGCCAAGGGGAGGAAGCTTTCTTT. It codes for CASSQGEEAFF.

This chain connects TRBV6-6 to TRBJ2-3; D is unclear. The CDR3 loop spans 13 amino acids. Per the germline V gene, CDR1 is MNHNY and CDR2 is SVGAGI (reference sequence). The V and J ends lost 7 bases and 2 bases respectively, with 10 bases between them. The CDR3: CASNRQVTDTQYF. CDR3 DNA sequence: TGTGCCAGCAATCGCCAGGTCACAGATACGCAGTATTTT.

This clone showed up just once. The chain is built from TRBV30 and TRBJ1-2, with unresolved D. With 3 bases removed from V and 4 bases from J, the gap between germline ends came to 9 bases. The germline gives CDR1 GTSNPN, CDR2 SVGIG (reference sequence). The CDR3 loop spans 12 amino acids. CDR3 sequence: CAWSPGSYGYTF. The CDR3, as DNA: TGTGCCTGGAGCCCTGGCTCCTATGGCTACACCTTC.

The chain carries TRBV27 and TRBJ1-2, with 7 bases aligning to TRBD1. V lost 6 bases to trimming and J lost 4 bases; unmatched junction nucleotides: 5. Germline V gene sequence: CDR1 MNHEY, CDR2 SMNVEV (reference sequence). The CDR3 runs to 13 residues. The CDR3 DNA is TGTGCCAGCAGCTGGGACAGTCGCTATGGCTACACCTTC. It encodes CASSWDSRYGYTF.

The CDR3: CASSRKWTGRAVNTEAFF. CDR3 in DNA: TGTGCCAGCAGTCGTAAATGGACAGGGCGTGCTGTGAACACTGAAGCTTTCTTT. The rearrangement links TRBV6-4 to TRBJ1-1; 8 nucleotides agree with TRBD1. J lost 0 bases, V lost 5 bases, and 14 bases had no gene match. Germline assignment: CDR1 MRHNA and CDR2 SNTAGT. The CDR3 is 18 residues long.

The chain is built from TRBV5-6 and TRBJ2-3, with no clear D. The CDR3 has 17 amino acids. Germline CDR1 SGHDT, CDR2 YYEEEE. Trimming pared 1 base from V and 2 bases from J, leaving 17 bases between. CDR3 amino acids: CASSLFVPDTSTDTQYF. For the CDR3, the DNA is TGTGCCAGCAGCTTGTTTGTTCCCGACACCTCCACAGATACGCAGTATTTT.

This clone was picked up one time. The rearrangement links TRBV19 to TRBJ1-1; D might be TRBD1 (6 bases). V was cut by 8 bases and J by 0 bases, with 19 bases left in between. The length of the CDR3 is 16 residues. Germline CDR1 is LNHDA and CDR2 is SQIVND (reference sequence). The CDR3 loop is CASSNPGAPMNTEAFF. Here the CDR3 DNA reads TGTGCCAGTTCTAACCCAGGGGCCCCCATGAACACTGAAGCTTTCTTT.

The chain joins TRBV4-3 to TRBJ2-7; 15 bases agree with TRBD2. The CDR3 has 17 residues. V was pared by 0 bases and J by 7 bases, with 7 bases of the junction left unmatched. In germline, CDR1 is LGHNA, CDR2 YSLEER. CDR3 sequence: CASSQDLTGLAGGEQYF. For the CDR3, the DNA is TGCGCCAGCAGCCAAGATCTTACGGGACTAGCGGGGGGTGAGCAGTACTTC.

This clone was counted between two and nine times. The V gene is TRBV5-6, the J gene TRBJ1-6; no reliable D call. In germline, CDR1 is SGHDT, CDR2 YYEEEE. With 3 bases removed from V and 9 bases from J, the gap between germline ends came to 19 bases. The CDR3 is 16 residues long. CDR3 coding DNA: TGTGCCAGCAGCTGGTGGACGGGAAATTTGCTTTCACCCCTCCACTTT. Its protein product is CASSWWTGNLLSPLHF.

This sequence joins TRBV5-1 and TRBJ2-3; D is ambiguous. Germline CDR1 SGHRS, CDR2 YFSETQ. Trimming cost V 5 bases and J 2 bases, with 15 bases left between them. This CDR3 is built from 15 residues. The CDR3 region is CASRLSTHPTDTQYF. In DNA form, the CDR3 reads TGCGCCAGCAGACTGTCCACCCACCCCACAGATACGCAGTATTTT.

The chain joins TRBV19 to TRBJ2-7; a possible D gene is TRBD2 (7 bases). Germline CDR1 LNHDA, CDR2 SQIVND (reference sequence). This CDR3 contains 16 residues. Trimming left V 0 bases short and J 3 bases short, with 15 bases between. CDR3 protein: CASSIDGGLRNYEQYF. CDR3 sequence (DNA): TGTGCCAGTAGTATAGACGGGGGGCTCCGAAACTACGAGCAGTACTTC. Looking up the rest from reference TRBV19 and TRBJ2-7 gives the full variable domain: DGGITQSPKYLFRKEGQNVTLSCEQNLNHDAMYWYRQDPGQGLRLIYYSQIVNDFQKGDIAEGYSVSREKKESFPLTVTSAQKNPTAFYLCASSIDGGLRNYEQYFGPGTRLTVT.

The CDR3 is CASSLKGGPNSGANVLTF. The CDR3 nucleotides read TGTGCCAGCTCCCTTAAAGGGGGCCCGAACTCTGGGGCCAACGTCCTGACTTTC. The chain recombines TRBV19 with TRBJ2-6; TRBD1 agrees at 7 bases. Germline V gene sequence: CDR1 LNHDA, CDR2 SQIVND (reference sequence). This CDR3 spans 18 amino acids. The trim removed 9 bases at V and 0 bases at J, leaving 14 bases unmatched.

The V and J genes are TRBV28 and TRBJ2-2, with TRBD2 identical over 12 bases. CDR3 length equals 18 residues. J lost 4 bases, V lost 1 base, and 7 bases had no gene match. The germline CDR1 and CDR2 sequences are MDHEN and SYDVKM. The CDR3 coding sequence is TGTGCCAGCAGTTTATCGGCTAGCGGGGGGGCGCGCACCGGGGAGCTGTTTTTT. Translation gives CASSLSASGGARTGELFF.

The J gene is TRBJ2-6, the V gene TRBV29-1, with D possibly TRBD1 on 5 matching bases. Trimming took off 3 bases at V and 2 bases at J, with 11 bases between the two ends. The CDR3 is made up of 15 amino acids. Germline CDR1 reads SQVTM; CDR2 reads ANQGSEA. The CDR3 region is CSVERTRAGANVLTF. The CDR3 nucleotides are TGCAGCGTTGAGAGGACCAGGGCTGGGGCCAACGTCCTGACTTTC.

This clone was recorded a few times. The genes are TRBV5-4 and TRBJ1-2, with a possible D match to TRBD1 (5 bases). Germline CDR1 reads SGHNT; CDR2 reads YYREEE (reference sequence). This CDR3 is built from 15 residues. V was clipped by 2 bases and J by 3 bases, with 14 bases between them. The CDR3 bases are TGTGCCAGCAGCTTTTTCGGGGGGTCCGACTATGGCTACACCTTC. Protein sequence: CASSFFGGSDYGYTF.

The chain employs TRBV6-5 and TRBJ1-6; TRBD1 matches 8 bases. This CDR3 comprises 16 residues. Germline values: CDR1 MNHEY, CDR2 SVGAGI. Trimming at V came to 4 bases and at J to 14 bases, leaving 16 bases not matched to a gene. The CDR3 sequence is CASSSLSGGRRLALHF. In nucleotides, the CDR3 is TGTGCCAGCAGTTCCCTCTCAGGGGGCCGCCGTTTGGCCCTCCACTTT.

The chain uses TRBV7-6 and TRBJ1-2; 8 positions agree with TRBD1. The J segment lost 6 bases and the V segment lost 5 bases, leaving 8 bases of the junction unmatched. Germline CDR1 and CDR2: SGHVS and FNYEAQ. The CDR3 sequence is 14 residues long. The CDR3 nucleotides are TGTGCCAGCAGCCCAAGGACAGGGCTACATGGCTACACCTTC. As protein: CASSPRTGLHGYTF.

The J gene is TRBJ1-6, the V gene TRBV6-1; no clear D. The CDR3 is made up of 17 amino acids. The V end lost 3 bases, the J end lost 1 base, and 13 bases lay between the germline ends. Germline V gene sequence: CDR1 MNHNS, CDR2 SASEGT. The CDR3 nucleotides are TGTGCCAGCAGTGAGTTCCAGGTAGGATCCTATAATTCACCCCTCCACTTT. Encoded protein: CASSEFQVGSYNSPLHF.

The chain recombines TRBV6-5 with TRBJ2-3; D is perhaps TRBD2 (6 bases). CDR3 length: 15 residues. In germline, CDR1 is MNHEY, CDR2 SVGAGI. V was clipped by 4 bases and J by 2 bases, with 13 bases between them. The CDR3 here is CASSWRGITTDTQYF. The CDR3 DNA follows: TGTGCCAGCAGTTGGCGGGGAATAACCACAGATACGCAGTATTTT.

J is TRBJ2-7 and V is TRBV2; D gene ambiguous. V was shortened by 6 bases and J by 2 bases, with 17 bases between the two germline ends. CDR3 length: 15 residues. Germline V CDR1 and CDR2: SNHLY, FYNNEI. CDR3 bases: TGTGCCAGCAGGCCCGGAAGTCCGGAGACCTACGAGCAGTACTTC. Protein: CASRPGSPETYEQYF.